The clone carrying this T cell receptor (beta chain) came up many times. The target antigen is unknown. Several immunoSEQ plates held equal portions of the genomic DNA taken from each subset. Clones were sequenced by immunoSEQ multiplex PCR, and TCRdb holds only the in-frame ones, with some missing. The sample holds fewer than 400,000 clones, 74% seen once. This specimen comes from a study of shared clonotypes between healthy human individuals. Overall study results and limits: Collection of samples was limited to blood; tissue repertoires likely differ.

This sequence originates from a man aged 30 to 39 in good health. The sample taken for sequencing was memory CD4+ T cells sorted from blood. Subset indicated: CD45RA-negative fraction.

In DNA, the CDR3 is TGTGCCAGCAGCCAAAAACAGGGAGTGAACACTGAAGCTTTCTTT. This translates into CASSQKQGVNTEAFF. This chain uses TRBV7-2 with TRBJ1-1; D is possibly TRBD1 (6 bases). Per germline, CDR1 SGHTA and CDR2 FQGNSA. The length of the CDR3 is 15 residues. V gave up 5 bases and J gave up 0 bases, with 13 bases separating them.